The 28 T cell receptor beta chains in this list originate from one sample, sequenced in a study of vaccination effects on CD4 cells after COVID-19. Using immunoSEQ multiplex PCR, the repertoire was profiled, and TCRdb retains in-frame clones only, with some absent. This table holds around 12,000 clones, roughly 70% found once. Expansion with viral peptide pools was applied to antigen-specific CD4+ T cells by the ViraFEST assay prior to sequencing. Isolating CD4+ T cells followed less than 11 days of culture. The antigens for these receptors are not known. Material: CD4+ T cells from PBMCs cultured with HCoV-229E spike peptides, obtained before COVID-19 vaccination. The receptor set was obtained from a human donor who received a COVID-19 vaccine.

This rearrangement joins TRBV19 to TRBJ1-6; TRBD1 might be the D (6 bases). Trimming took off 6 bases at V and 6 bases at J, with 15 bases between the two ends. CDR1 is LNHDA, CDR2 SQIVND, per germline (reference sequence). The CDR3 is 15 amino acids. The DNA for the CDR3 is TGTGCCAGTAGGGCCGGACAGAGTCTTAATTCACCCCTCCACTTT. Amino acids: CASRAGQSLNSPLHF.

The rearrangement joins TRBV3-1 (or the pseudogene TRBV3-2) to TRBJ2-4; D gene ambiguous. The V end lost 2 bases, the J end lost 5 bases, and 7 bases lay between the germline ends. Germline values: CDR1 LGHDT, CDR2 YNNKEL (reference sequence). The CDR3 is made up of 13 amino acids. The chain's CDR3 is CASSQPGQNIQYF. The CDR3 coding sequence is TGTGCCAGCAGCCAACCAGGACAAAACATTCAGTACTTC.

The rearrangement joins TRBV7-2 to TRBJ1-4; D remains unclear. V was shortened by 1 base and J by 4 bases, with 4 bases between the two germline ends. The germline CDR1 and CDR2 sequences are SGHTA and FQGNSA. This CDR3 spans 13 amino acids. CDR3 sequence (DNA): TGTGCCAGCAGCTTAGAGCTTAATGAAAAACTGTTTTTT. It yields the protein CASSLELNEKLFF. Together with reference TRBV7-2 and TRBJ1-4, the CDR3 gives the full variable domain: GAGVSQSPSNKVTEKGKDVELRCDPISGHTALYWYRQSLGQGLEFLIYFQGNSAPDKSGLPSDRFSAERTGGSVSTLTIQRTQQEDSAVYLCASSLELNEKLFFGSGTQLSVL.

The rearrangement uses TRBV21-1 and TRBJ1-5. TRBV21-1 is recorded as a pseudogene. The length of the CDR3 is 16 residues. The CDR3 coding sequence is TGTGCCAGCAGCAAAATAGGGAGGGGGTTCAATCAGCCCCAGCATTTT. Translation gives CASSKIGRGFNQPQHF.

CDR3 loop: CATRDGGTNEKLFF. The CDR3, as DNA: TGTGCCACCAGGGACGGTGGGACTAATGAAAAACTGTTTTTT. The chain joins TRBV15 to TRBJ1-4; D unresolved. V shed 6 bases and J shed 2 bases, with 10 bases lying between them. This CDR3 is built from 14 residues. The germline CDR1 and CDR2 sequences are LNHNV and YYDKDF (reference sequence).

V gene TRBV4-3 combines with J gene TRBJ2-1, with 9 bases fitting TRBD2. Germline V gives CDR1 LGHNA, CDR2 YSLEER. CDR3 size: 17 residues. V shed 0 bases and J 12 bases; nucleotides not matched to a gene: 15. CDR3 sequence (DNA): TGCGCCAGCAGCCAAGATCTTGTAGCGGGGGCGCCTCCCGCGCAGTTCTTC. Amino acids: CASSQDLVAGAPPAQFF.

The genes are TRBV4-1 and TRBJ2-7; D is unclear. The CDR3 consists of 13 residues. V was shortened by 1 base and J by 3 bases, with 7 bases between the two germline ends. Germline lookup yields CDR1 MGHRA and CDR2 YSYEKL. CDR3 coding DNA: TGCGCCAGCAGCCAAGCAGAAATCTACGAGCAGTACTTC. It is translated as CASSQAEIYEQYF.

The CDR3 coding sequence is TGCGCCAGCAGCCCCAGACACCCGGGGGTGGAGACCCAGTACTTC. This gives the protein CASSPRHPGVETQYF. V is TRBV5-1 and J is TRBJ2-5; the D gene is possibly TRBD2 (6 bases). The germline CDR1 and CDR2 sequences are SGHRS and YFSETQ. With 4 bases removed from V and 5 bases from J, the gap between germline ends came to 18 bases. This CDR3 has 15 residues.

The V call is TRBV29-1, the J call TRBJ1-2; TRBD1 matches at 9 bases. The V segment lost 2 bases and the J segment 6 bases; nucleotides outside the gene matches: 13. The CDR3 runs 16 residues. Germline lookup yields CDR1 SQVTM and CDR2 ANQGSEA. The DNA of the CDR3 is TGCAGCGTTGAACGGGGTCCCGGGACAGGGAACAATGGCTACACCTTC. This codes for CSVERGPGTGNNGYTF.

The chain combines TRBV4-1 with TRBJ2-3, with D maybe TRBD2 (5 bases). Germline V gives CDR1 MGHRA, CDR2 YSYEKL. The V gene lost 1 base and the J gene lost 4 bases, with 15 bases spanning the gap. The CDR3 covers 16 residues. Written as DNA, the CDR3 is TGCGCCAGCAGCCAAGTGGACTTAGGCTGGGCAGATACGCAGTATTTT. Its protein product is CASSQVDLGWADTQYF.

CDR3 sequence: CASSSQGNTEAFF. CDR3 DNA: TGTGCCAGCTCATCCCAGGGGAACACTGAAGCTTTCTTT. This chain links TRBV18 with TRBJ1-1; weak D call: TRBD1 (5 bases). Trimming shortened V by 5 bases and J by 1 base, and 8 bases separated the two germline ends. The CDR3 runs 13 residues. Germline CDR1 reads KGHSH; CDR2 reads LQKENI.

This clone was counted a few times. V gene TRBV15 combines with J gene TRBJ1-5; D is ambiguous. The CDR3 loop spans 12 amino acids. The V gene's germline CDR1 is LNHNV and CDR2 YYDKDF (reference sequence). Trimming took 0 bases from V and 12 from J, leaving 9 bases between them. The CDR3 loop reads CATSRDLGSQHF. The CDR3 nucleotides are TGTGCCACCAGCAGAGATCTAGGAAGCCAGCATTTT.

This chain links TRBV7-8 with TRBJ1-2, with D unresolved. Trimming pared 6 bases from V and 4 bases from J, leaving 18 bases between. Per the germline V gene, CDR1 is SGHVS and CDR2 is FQNEAQ. The CDR3 consists of 15 residues. The CDR3 is CASSSTPVAVYGYTF. The CDR3 DNA sequence: TGTGCCAGCAGTTCCACCCCGGTCGCGGTCTATGGCTACACCTTC.

This rearrangement joins TRBV21-1 to TRBJ1-2. TRBV21-1 is a recognized pseudogene. The CDR3 spans 14 residues. CDR3 nucleotide sequence: TGTGCCAGCAGCAAAGCAGACGGCAGTCTTAGCTACACCTTC. Translating gives CASSKADGSLSYTF.

The chain's CDR3 is CASSAGNSNTGELFF. DNA of the CDR3: TGTGCCAGCAGTGCAGGGAACTCGAACACCGGGGAGCTGTTTTTT. V usage is TRBV9 and J usage is TRBJ2-2; possibly TRBD1 for D (5 bases). V lost 5 bases and J 0 bases, leaving 11 bases between the germline ends. From germline, CDR1 is SGDLS and CDR2 YYNGEE. There are 15 residues in the CDR3. Full variable domain (remainder filled in from reference TRBV9 and TRBJ2-2): DSGVTQTPKHLITATGQRVTLRCSPRSGDLSVYWYQQSLDQGLQFLIQYYNGEERAKGNILERFSAQQFPDLHSELNLSSLELGDSALYFCASSAGNSNTGELFFGEGSRLTVL.

The J gene is TRBJ2-1, the V gene TRBV18; no definite D call. The CDR3 consists of 17 residues. The germline V gene has CDR1 KGHSH and CDR2 LQKENI. The V end was cut by 0 bases, the J end by 0 bases, with 12 bases between. The CDR3 is CASSPPSTFSSYNEQFF. CDR3 nucleotide sequence: TGTGCCAGCTCACCACCGTCGACGTTTAGCTCCTACAATGAGCAGTTCTTC.

The J gene is TRBJ2-1, the V gene TRBV30; TRBD1 might be the D (6 bases). V gave up 2 bases and J gave up 7 bases, with 9 bases separating them. The CDR3 runs 12 residues. Germline loops: CDR1 GTSNPN, CDR2 SVGIG (reference sequence). The CDR3 here is CAWSRQGNEQFF. CDR3 in DNA: TGTGCCTGGAGTAGGCAGGGGAATGAGCAGTTCTTC. Full variable domain (outside the CDR3, taken from reference TRBV30 and TRBJ2-1): SQTIHQWPATLVQPVGSPLSLECTVEGTSNPNLYWYRQAAGRGLQLLFYSVGIGQISSEVPQNLSASRPQDRQFILSSKKLLLSDSGFYLCAWSRQGNEQFFGPGTRLTVL.

The chain is built from TRBV5-6 and TRBJ1-5; possible D gene TRBD1, 5 bases. Trimming stripped 1 base from V and 5 bases from J, with 19 bases between. The CDR3 length is 17 residues. Germline CDR1 and CDR2: SGHDT and YYEEEE. CDR3 loop: CASSLKSMGRGDQPQHF. For the CDR3, the DNA is TGTGCCAGCAGCTTGAAATCAATGGGGCGGGGGGATCAGCCCCAGCATTTT.

The chain is built from TRBV5-1 and TRBJ1-2; 7 bases line up with TRBD1. The J segment lost 4 bases and the V segment lost 7 bases, leaving 13 bases of the junction unmatched. The germline V gene encodes CDR1 SGHRS and CDR2 YFSETQ. The CDR3 spans 15 residues. CDR3 sequence: CASSVGTAKSYGYTF. CDR3 nucleotide sequence: TGCGCCAGCTCTGTAGGGACAGCGAAAAGCTATGGCTACACCTTC.

Judged by abundance, this clone is large (0.1 to 1%). The chain recombines TRBV5-1 with TRBJ1-1; 8 nucleotides align to TRBD1. After removal of 2 bases from V and 0 bases from J, the junction contained 9 bases not matched to a gene. Germline CDR1 is SGHRS and CDR2 is YFSETQ. The CDR3 totals 17 residues. CDR3 in amino acids: CASSFGQGYPMNTEAFF. CDR3 coding DNA: TGCGCCAGCAGCTTTGGACAGGGATATCCAATGAACACTGAAGCTTTCTTT.

This clone was observed a handful of times. This sequence joins TRBV5-4 and TRBJ2-2; D might be TRBD1 (5 bases). Between the trimmed V and J ends, which lost 4 bases and 4 bases, there was a span of 20 bases. Per germline, CDR1 SGHNT and CDR2 YYREEE (reference sequence). This CDR3 has 17 amino acids. CDR3 amino acids: CASSRAGWGRTTGELFF. CDR3 DNA: TGTGCCAGCAGCAGGGCAGGGTGGGGTCGTACCACCGGGGAGCTGTTTTTT.

This rearrangement joins TRBV28 to TRBJ1-1; TRBD1 might be the D (5 bases). The CDR3 spans 14 residues. V lost 1 base and J 5 bases, leaving 11 bases between the germline ends. Germline lookup yields CDR1 MDHEN and CDR2 SYDVKM. The CDR3 DNA sequence: TGTGCCAGCAGTTTATCGGGGCCTTCAACTGAAGCTTTCTTT. It is translated as CASSLSGPSTEAFF.

V gene TRBV30 combines with J gene TRBJ1-4, with D hard to call. CDR3 length equals 14 residues. Germline V gives CDR1 GTSNPN, CDR2 SVGIG (reference sequence). Between the trimmed V and J ends, which lost 0 bases and 7 bases, there was a span of 12 bases. The CDR3 region is CAWSVHGGSEKLFF. CDR3 sequence (DNA): TGTGCCTGGAGTGTACATGGAGGGAGTGAAAAACTGTTTTTT.

The chain couples TRBV5-1 to TRBJ1-6, with 9 bases matching TRBD1. Trimming cost V 4 bases and J 9 bases; bases outside gene matches: 5. The CDR3 extends over 14 amino acids. Germline V CDR1 and CDR2: SGHRS, YFSETQ. The CDR3, as DNA: TGCGCCAGCAGCGCGGGACAGGGTGGTTCACCCCTCCACTTT. It specifies CASSAGQGGSPLHF.

The V gene is TRBV5-1, the J gene TRBJ1-1, with TRBD1 matching over 7 bases. Trimming removed 5 bases from V and 1 base from J; junction bases left unmatched: 2. CDR1 is SGHRS and CDR2 is YFSETQ in the germline V gene. The CDR3 loop spans 13 amino acids. The CDR3 DNA reads as TGCGCCAGCAGTCGACAGGGGAACACTGAAGCTTTCTTT. Its translation is CASSRQGNTEAFF.

The V gene is TRBV2, the J gene TRBJ1-6; D not resolved. The germline V gene has CDR1 SNHLY and CDR2 FYNNEI. CDR3 length: 13 amino acids. Between the trimmed V and J ends, which lost 6 bases and 11 bases, there was a span of 14 bases. CDR3 DNA: TGTGCCAGCAGGGAGAAACCCGGGACACCCCTCCACTTT. Residues: CASREKPGTPLHF. Filled out from reference TRBV2 and TRBJ1-6, the complete variable domain reads EPEVTQTPSHQVTQMGQEVILRCVPISNHLYFYWYRQILGQKVEFLVSFYNNEISEKSEIFDDQFSVERPDGSNFTLKIRSTKLEDSAMYFCASREKPGTPLHFGNGTRLTVT.

The rearrangement links TRBV6-6 to TRBJ2-2, with D hard to call. There are 11 residues in the CDR3. Germline-derived CDR1 and CDR2 are MNHNY and SVGAGI (reference sequence). Deletions cut 5 bases from V and 5 bases from J, with 3 bases between. The CDR3 nucleotides read TGTGCCAGCAGTCTTACCGGGGAGCTGTTTTTT. This sequence encodes CASSLTGELFF.

In this sample, this clone turned up a few times. This sequence joins TRBV6-2 or TRBV6-3 and TRBJ1-1; TRBD1 aligns across 9 bases. Germline V gene sequence: CDR1 MNHEY, CDR2 SVGEGT. After removal of 6 bases from V and 5 bases from J, the junction contained 7 bases not matched to a gene. This CDR3 region has 14 residues. The CDR3 here is CASSPTGGRTEAFF. CDR3 in DNA: TGTGCCAGCAGCCCGACAGGGGGAAGGACTGAAGCTTTCTTT.